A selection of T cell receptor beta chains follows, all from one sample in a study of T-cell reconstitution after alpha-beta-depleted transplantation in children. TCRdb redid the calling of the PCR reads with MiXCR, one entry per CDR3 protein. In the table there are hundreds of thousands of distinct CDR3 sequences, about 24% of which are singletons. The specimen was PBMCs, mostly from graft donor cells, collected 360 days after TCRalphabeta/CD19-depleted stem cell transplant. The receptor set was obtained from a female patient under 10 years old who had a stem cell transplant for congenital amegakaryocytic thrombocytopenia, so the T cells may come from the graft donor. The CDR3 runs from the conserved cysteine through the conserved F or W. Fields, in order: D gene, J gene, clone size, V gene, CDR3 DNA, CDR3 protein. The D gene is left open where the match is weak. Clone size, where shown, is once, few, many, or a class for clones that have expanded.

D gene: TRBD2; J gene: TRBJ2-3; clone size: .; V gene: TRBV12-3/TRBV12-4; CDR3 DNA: TGTGCCAGCAGTTTATTACTAGCGGGGGCAAGCACAGATACGCAGTATTTT; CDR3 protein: CASSLLLAGASTDTQYF
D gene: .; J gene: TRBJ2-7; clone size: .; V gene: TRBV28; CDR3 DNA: TGTGCCAGCAGTTCTCCGCGGGTTTCATGGGGCTACGAGCAGTACTTC; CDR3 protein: CASSSPRVSWGYEQYF
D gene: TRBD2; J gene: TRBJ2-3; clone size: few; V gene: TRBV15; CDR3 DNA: TGTGCCACCAGCAGAGTTCCCGCCCGACTAGCGGGCACAGATACGCAGTATTTT; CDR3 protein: CATSRVPARLAGTDTQYF
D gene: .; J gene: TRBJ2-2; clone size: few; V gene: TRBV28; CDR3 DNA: TGTGCCAGCAGCTTGAATGCCGGGGAGCTGTTTTTT; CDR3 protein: CASSLNAGELFF
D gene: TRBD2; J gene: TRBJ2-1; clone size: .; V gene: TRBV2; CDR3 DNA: TGTGCCAGCAGTACTAGCGGGATATTGAATGAGCAGTTCTTC; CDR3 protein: CASSTSGILNEQFF
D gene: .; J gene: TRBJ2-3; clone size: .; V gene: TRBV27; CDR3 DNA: TGTGCCAGCAGTTCTCTAGCAGCTACAGATACGCAGTATTTT; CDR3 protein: CASSSLAATDTQYF
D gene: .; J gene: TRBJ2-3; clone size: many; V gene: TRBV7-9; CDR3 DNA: TGTGCCAGCAGCTTACCAGGTGCGGCCGGAGATACGCAGTATTTT; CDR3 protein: CASSLPGAAGDTQYF
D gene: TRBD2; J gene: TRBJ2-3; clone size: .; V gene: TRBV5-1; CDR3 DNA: TGCGCCAGCAGCTACGACGGACTAGCGGGGGTCTCAGATACGCAGTATTTT; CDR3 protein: CASSYDGLAGVSDTQYF
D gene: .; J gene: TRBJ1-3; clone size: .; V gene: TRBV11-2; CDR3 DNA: TGTGCCAGCAGCTTATGGTTACGGAACACCATATATTTT; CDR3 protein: CASSLWLRNTIYF
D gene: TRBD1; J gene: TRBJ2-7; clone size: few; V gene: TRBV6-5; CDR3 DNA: TGTGCCAGCAGAAGGACAGGGTCCGAGCAGTACTTC; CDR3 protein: CASRRTGSEQYF
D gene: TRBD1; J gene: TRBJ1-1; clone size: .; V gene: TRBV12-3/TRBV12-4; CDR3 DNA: TGTGCCAGCAGTCCAATTGACAGGGCAGACACTGAAGCTTTCTTT; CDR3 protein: CASSPIDRADTEAFF
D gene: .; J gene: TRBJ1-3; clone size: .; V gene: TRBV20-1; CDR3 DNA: TGCAGTGCTCCTCATGGCTCTGGAAACACCATATATTTT; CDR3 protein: CSAPHGSGNTIYF
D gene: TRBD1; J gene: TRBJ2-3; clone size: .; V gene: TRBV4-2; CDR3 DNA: TGTGCCAGCAGCCCAAGACAGGGAGTAGATACGCAGTATTTT; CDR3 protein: CASSPRQGVDTQYF
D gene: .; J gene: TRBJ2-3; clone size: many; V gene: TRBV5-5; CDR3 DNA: TGTGCCAGCAGCAAAAACACAGATACGCAGTATTTT; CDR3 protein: CASSKNTDTQYF
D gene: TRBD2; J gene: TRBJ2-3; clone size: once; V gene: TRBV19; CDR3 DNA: TGTGCCGTTGAGGCCCGGGGGGAAACAGATACGCAGTATTTT; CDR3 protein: CAVEARGETDTQYF
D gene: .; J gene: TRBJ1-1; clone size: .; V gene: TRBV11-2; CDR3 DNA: TGTGCCAGCAGCCCGGCCCGCTACTACACTGAAGCTTTCTTT; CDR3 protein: CASSPARYYTEAFF
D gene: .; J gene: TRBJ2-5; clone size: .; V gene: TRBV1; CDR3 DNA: TGCACCAGCAGCCGTATCCGGGACCTAGCGGAGACCCAGTACTTC; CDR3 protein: CTSSRIRDLAETQYF
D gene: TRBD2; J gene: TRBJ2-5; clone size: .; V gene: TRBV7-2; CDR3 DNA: TGTGCCAGCAGCTTTAGCGGGAGGGGGGAGACCCAGTACTTC; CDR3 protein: CASSFSGRGETQYF
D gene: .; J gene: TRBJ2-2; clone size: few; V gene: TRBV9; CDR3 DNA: TGTGCCAGCAGCGCCCCGGGCACCGGGGAGCTGTTTTTT; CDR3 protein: CASSAPGTGELFF
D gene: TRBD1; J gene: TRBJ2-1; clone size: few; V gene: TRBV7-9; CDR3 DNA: TGTGCCAGCAGCTTGACAGGGGGCAATGAGCAGTTCTTC; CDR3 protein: CASSLTGGNEQFF
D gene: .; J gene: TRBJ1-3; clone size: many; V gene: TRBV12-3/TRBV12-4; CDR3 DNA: TGTGCCAGCGGCCAGACTTCCTCTGGAAACACCATATATTTT; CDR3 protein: CASGQTSSGNTIYF
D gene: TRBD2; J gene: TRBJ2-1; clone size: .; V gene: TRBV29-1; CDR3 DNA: TGCAGCGTTGAAGTTTGGGCTAGCGGGCGGAGCAATGAGCAGTTCTTC; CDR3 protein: CSVEVWASGRSNEQFF
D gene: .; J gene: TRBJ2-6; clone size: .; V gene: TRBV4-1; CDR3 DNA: TGCGCCAGCAGCCAAGGGGTCTCTGGGGCCAACGTCCTGACTTTC; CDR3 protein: CASSQGVSGANVLTF
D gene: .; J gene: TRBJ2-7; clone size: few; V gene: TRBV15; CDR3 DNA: TGTGCCACCAGCAGAGCGGGAAAGCGGGCCTACGAGCAGTACTTC; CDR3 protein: CATSRAGKRAYEQYF
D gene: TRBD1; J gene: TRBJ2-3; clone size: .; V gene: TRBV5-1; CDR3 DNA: TGCGCCAGCAGCTTAAAGACAGGGCTGAGCACAGATACGCAGTATTTT; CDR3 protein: CASSLKTGLSTDTQYF
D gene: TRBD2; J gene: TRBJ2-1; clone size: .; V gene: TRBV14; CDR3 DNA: TGTGCCAGCAGCCAAGTTGACCCCCGTGTAGTTGCGGGGCTCTGGCGGGAGGCGTTCAATGAGCAGTTCTTC; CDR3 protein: CASSQVDPRVVAGLWREAFNEQFF
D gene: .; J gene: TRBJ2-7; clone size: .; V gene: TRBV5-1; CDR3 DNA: TGCGCCAGCCCCCACCCCGAGGGCCTCGAGCAGTACTTC; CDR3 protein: CASPHPEGLEQYF
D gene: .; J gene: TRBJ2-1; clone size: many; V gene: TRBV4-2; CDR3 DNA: TGTGCCAGCAGCCAAGAAGTCTCCTACAATGAGCAGTTCTTC; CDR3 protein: CASSQEVSYNEQFF
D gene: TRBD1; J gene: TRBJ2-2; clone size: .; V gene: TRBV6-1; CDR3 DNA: TGTGCCAGCAGTCCGAGACAGGGGCCAAACACCGGGGAGCTGTTTTTT; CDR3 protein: CASSPRQGPNTGELFF
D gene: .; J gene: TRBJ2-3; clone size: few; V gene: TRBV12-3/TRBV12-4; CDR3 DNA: TGTGCCAGCACTTCTGGGGATACGCAGTATTTT; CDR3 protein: CASTSGDTQYF
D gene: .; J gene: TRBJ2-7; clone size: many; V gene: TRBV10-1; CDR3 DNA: TGCGCCAGCAGTGAAGGGACGGGGGGCCTCTACGAGCAGTACTTC; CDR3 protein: CASSEGTGGLYEQYF
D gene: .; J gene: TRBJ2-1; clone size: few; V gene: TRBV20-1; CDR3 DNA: TGCAGTGCTAGTCGTGGCAATGAGCAGTTCTTC; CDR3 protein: CSASRGNEQFF
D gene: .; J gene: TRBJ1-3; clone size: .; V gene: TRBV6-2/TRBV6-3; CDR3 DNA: TGTGCCAGCAGTTACTCCCCCAATATCGGGGGTTTGTCTCCTGGAAACACCATATATTTT; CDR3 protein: CASSYSPNIGGLSPGNTIYF
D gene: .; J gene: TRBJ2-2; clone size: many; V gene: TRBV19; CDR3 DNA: TGTGCCAGTAGTATACTCGATCCGGTCCCCGGGGAGCTGTTTTTT; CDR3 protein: CASSILDPVPGELFF
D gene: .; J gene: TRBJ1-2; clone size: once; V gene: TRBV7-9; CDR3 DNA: TGTGCCAGCAGCCCCCCGGGACCCAAAGGCTACACCTTC; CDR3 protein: CASSPPGPKGYTF
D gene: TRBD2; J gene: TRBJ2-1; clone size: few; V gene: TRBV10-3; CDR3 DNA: TGTGCCATCAGTGAGTCTCTAGCGGGGGACAATGAGCAGTTCTTC; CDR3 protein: CAISESLAGDNEQFF
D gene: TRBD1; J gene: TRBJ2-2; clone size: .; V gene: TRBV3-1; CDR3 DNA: TGTGCCAGCAGCCAACTAACAGGGGGCCGCGGGGAGCTGTTTTTT; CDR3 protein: CASSQLTGGRGELFF
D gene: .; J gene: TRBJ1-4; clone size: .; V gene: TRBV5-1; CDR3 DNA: TGCGCCAGCAGCTACTCATCAGGGGCGGATGAAAAACTGTTTTTT; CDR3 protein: CASSYSSGADEKLFF
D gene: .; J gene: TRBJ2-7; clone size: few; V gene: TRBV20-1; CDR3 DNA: TGCAGTGCTAGAGAGGTACTGACCTACGAGCAGTACTTC; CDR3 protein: CSAREVLTYEQYF
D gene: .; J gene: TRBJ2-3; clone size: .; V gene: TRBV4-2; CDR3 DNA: TGTGCCAGCAGCCAAGATTTCGCGGGGCTGAATACGCAGTATTTT; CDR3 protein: CASSQDFAGLNTQYF
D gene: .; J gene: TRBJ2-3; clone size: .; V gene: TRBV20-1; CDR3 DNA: TGCAGTGCTTGCGGGACCACAGATACGCAGTATTTT; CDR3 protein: CSACGTTDTQYF
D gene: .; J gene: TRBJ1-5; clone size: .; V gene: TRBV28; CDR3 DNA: TGTGCCAGCAGTTTATTTCTACAGCCCCAGCATTTT; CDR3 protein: CASSLFLQPQHF
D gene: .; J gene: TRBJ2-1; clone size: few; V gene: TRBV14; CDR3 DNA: TGTGCCAGCAGCCTCGGACTACTTAGTTATGAGCAGTTCTTC; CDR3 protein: CASSLGLLSYEQFF
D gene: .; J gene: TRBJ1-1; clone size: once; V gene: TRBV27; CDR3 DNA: TGTGCCAGCTCTTGGGTGGGAATGAACACTGAAGCTTTCTTT; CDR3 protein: CASSWVGMNTEAFF
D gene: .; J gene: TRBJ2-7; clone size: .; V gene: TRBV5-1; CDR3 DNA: TGCGCCAGCAGCCCTGACCGGGACCCCTACGAGCAGTACTTC; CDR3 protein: CASSPDRDPYEQYF
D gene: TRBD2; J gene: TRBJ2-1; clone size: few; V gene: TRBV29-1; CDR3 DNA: TGCAGCGTTGTTACTAGCGGGGGGTACAATGAGCAGTTCTTC; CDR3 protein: CSVVTSGGYNEQFF
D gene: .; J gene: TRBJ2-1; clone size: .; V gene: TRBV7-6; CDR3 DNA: TGTGCCAGCAGCTTAGCTCCCCAGCGGAGCCTGTACAATGAGCAGTTCTTC; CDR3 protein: CASSLAPQRSLYNEQFF
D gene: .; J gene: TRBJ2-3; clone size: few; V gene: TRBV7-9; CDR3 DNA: TGTGCCAGCAGCTTAGGTGTTACGGATACGCAGTATTTT; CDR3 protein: CASSLGVTDTQYF
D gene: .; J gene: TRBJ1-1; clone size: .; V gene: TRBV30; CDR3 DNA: TGTGCCTGGACGACTATACGGTGGAACACTGAAGCTTTCTTT; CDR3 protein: CAWTTIRWNTEAFF
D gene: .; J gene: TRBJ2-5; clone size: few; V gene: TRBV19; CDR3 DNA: TGTGCCAGTAGAAGGGGGAAACAAGAGACCCAGTACTTC; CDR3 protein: CASRRGKQETQYF
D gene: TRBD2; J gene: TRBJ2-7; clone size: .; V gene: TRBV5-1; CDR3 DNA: TGCGCCAGCAGCTATACTAGCGGGAATAACGAGCAGTACTTC; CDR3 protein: CASSYTSGNNEQYF
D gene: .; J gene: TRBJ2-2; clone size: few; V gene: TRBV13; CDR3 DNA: TGTGCCAGCAGCTTAGGCCTCCGGGTTTCCGGGGAGCTGTTTTTT; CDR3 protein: CASSLGLRVSGELFF